This T cell receptor (beta chain) was sequenced in a study of metastatic and nonmetastatic thyroid tumors. The germline V gene has CDR1 LNHDA and CDR2 SQIVND (reference sequence). The CDR3 contains 12 residues. In this sample, this clone turned up a few times. A junction end diverges from the germline sequence, so it may reflect a read error. The sample holds other DNA sequences that translate to the same CDR3. TCRdb redid the clone calls on the PCR reads using MiXCR. The repertoire consists of tens of thousands of clones, with 20% occurring once and the leading ten covering about 4%. Until they underwent thyroid surgery, no patient had received any treatment.

Sample: blood. The chain links TRBV19 to TRBJ2-1; tentatively, D is TRBD2 (5 bases). The receptor was derived from a female donor with papillary thyroid cancer or a benign thyroid nodule (not recorded which). Some clones in this sample may be carry-over from other donors' samples. This CDR3 reads CASSIEGRRLFF. CDR3 coding DNA: TGCGCCAGTAGTATAGAGGGCAGGAGGTTGTTCTTC.